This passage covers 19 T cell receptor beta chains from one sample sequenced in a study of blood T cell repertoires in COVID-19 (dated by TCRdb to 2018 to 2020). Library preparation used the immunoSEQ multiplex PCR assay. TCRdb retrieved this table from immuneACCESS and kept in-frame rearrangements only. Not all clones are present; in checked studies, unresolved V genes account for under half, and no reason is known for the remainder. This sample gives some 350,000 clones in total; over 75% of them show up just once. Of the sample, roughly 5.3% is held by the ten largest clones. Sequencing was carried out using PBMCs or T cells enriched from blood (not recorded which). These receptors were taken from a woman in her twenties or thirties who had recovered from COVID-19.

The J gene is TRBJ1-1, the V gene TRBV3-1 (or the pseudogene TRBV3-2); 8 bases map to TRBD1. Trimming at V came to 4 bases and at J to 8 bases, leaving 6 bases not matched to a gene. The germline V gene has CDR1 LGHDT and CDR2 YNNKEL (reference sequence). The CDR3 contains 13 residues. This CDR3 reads CASSLGQGEEAFF. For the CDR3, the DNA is TGTGCCAGCAGCCTCGGACAGGGTGAGGAAGCTTTCTTT.

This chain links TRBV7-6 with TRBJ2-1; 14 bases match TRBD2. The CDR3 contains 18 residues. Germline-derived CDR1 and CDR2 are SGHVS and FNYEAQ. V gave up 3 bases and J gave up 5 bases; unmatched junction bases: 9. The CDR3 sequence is CASSFLPRTSGGNNEQFF. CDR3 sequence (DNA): TGTGCCAGCAGCTTTCTTCCTAGGACTAGCGGGGGGAACAATGAGCAGTTCTTC.

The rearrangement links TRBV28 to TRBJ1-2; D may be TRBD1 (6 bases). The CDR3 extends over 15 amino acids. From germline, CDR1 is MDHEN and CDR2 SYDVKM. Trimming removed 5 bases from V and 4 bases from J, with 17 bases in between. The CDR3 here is CASSPHRAPSYGYTF. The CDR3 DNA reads TGTGCCAGCAGTCCCCACAGGGCACCAAGCTATGGCTACACCTTC.

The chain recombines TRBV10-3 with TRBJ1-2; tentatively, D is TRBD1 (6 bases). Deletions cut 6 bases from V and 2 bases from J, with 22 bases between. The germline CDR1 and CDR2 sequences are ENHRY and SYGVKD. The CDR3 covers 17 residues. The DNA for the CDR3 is TGTGCCATCAGCAAGGACAGACCTGGAGACCAAAACTATGGCTACACCTTC. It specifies CAISKDRPGDQNYGYTF.

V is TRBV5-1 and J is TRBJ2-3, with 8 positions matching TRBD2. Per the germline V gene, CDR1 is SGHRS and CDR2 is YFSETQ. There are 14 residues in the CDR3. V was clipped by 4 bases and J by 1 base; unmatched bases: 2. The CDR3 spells CASSLSGGTDTQYF. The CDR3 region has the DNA TGCGCCAGCAGCCTTAGCGGGGGCACAGATACGCAGTATTTT.

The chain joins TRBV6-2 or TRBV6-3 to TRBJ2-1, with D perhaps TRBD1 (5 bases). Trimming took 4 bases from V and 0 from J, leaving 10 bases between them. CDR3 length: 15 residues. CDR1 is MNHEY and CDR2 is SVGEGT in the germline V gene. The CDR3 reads CASSSRGSSYNEQFF. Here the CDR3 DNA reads TGTGCCAGCAGTTCAAGGGGAAGCTCCTACAATGAGCAGTTCTTC.

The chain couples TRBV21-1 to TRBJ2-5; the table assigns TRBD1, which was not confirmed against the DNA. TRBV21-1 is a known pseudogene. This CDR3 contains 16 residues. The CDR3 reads CASSTGQVGSRETQYF. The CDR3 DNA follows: TGTGCCAGCAGTACCGGACAGGTCGGTTCCAGAGAGACCCAGTACTTC.

CDR3 bases: TGCGCCAGCAGCCAAGTCCGCTACAATGAGCAGTTCTTC. Residues: CASSQVRYNEQFF. The chain links TRBV4-1 to TRBJ2-1, with D unclear. The CDR3 contains 13 residues. Trimming took 1 base from V and 3 from J, leaving 4 bases between them. Looked up from germline, CDR1 is MGHRA and CDR2 is YSYEKL.

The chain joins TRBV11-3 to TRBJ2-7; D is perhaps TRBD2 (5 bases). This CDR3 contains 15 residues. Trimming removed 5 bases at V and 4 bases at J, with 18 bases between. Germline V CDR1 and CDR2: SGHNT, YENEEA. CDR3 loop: CASSITSGSLYEQYF. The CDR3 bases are TGTGCCAGCAGCATCACCTCGGGGTCCCTTTACGAGCAGTACTTC.

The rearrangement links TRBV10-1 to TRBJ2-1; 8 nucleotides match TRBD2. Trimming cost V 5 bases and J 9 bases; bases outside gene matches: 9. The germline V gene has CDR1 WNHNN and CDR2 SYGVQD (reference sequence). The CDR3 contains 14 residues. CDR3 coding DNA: TGCGCCAGCAGTAAGAACCGCGGGACTAGTGAGCAGTTCTTC. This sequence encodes CASSKNRGTSEQFF.

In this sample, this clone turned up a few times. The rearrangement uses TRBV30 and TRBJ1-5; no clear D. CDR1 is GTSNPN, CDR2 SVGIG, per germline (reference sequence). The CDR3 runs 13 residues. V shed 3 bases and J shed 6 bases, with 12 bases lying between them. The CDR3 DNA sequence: TGTGCCTGGAGCATTGCCGGCGGTCAGCCCCAGCATTTT. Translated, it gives CAWSIAGGQPQHF. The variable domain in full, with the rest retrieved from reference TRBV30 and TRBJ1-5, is SQTIHQWPATLVQPVGSPLSLECTVEGTSNPNLYWYRQAAGRGLQLLFYSVGIGQISSEVPQNLSASRPQDRQFILSSKKLLLSDSGFYLCAWSIAGGQPQHFGDGTRLSIL.

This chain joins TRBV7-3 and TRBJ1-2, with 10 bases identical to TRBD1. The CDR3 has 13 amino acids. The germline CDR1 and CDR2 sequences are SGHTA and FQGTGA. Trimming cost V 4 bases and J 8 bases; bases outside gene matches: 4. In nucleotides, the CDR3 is TGTGCCAGCAGCTCAAGGACAGGGGGAGGCTACACCTTC. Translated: CASSSRTGGGYTF.

Here the CDR3 reads CAMLAGDYNEQFF. The DNA for the CDR3 is TGTGCTATGCTAGCGGGGGACTACAATGAGCAGTTCTTC. This chain links TRBV12-5 with TRBJ2-1; 10 nucleotides agree with TRBD2. From germline, CDR1 is LGHNT and CDR2 FRNRAP. The J segment lost 3 bases and the V segment lost 10 bases, leaving 3 bases of the junction unmatched. The CDR3 is 13 amino acids.

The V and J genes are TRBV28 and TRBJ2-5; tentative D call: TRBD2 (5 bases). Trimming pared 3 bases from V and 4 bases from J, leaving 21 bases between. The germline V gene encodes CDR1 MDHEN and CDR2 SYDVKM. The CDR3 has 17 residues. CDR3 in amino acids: CASSFARGSAGIETQYF. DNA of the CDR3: TGTGCCAGCAGTTTTGCCCGAGGGTCCGCAGGCATAGAGACCCAGTACTTC.

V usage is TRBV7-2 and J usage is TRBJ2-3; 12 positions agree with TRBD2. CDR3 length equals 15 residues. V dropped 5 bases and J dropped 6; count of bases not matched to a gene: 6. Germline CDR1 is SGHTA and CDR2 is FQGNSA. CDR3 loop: CASSPSGGAWDTQYF. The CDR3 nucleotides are TGTGCCAGCAGCCCTAGCGGGGGGGCTTGGGATACGCAGTATTTT.

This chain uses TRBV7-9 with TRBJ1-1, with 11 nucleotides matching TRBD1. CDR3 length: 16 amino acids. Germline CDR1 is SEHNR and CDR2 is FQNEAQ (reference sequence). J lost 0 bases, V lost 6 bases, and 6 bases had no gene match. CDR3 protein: CASSLDRGPLNTEAFF. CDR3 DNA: TGTGCCAGCAGTTTGGACAGGGGGCCTTTGAACACTGAAGCTTTCTTT.

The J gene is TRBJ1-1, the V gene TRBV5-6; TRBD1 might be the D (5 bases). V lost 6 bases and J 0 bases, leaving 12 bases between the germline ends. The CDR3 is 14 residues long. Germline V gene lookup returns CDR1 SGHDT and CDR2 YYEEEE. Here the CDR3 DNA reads TGTGCCAGCACCTGGGGCCAGATGAACACTGAAGCTTTCTTT. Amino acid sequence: CASTWGQMNTEAFF.

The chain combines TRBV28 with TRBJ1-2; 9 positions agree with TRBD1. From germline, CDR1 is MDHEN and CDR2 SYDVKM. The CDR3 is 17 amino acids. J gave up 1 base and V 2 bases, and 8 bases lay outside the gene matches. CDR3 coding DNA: TGTGCCAGCAGTTTAAACCCAGGACAGGGGCATAACTATGGCTACACCTTC. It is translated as CASSLNPGQGHNYGYTF.

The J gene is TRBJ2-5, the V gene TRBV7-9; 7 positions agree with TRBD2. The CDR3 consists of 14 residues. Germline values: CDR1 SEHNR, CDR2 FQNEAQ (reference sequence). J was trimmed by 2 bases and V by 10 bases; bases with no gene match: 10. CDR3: CATSVGGGQETQYF. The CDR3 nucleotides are TGTGCCACCTCTGTCGGCGGGGGTCAAGAGACCCAGTACTTC. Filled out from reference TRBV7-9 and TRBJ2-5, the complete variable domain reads DTGVSQNPRHKITKRGQNVTFRCDPISEHNRLYWYRQTLGQGPEFLTYFQNEAQLEKSRLLSDRFSAERPKGSFSTLEIQRTEQGDSAMYLCATSVGGGQETQYFGPGTRLLVL.